What follows describes a single T cell receptor beta chain. This clone's antigen is unknown. No much larger clone is present one base from it, and per-base qualities are unavailable. The source of the sample is a study of T cell responses to AZD1222 COVID-19 vaccine (dated by TCRdb to about 2021). Broadly, across the study: AZD1222 recipients given second doses at about 4 weeks or at about 12 weeks were pooled, since spike-specific TCR depth and breadth were not found to differ between the two schedules. TCR sequencing covered 230 or so trial participants: 200 to 220 given two doses of AZD1222 and approximately 26 given two doses of MenACWY control vaccine. Trial participants were enrolled into age subgroups of 18-55, 56-69 and 70-plus years, which contained 148, 28 and 57 TCR-sequenced participants, respectively.

The paper's findings and limits, for the study overall: CD4 TCRs associated with the vaccine covered the entire spike protein, and the dominant responses were in regions 160-218 and 743-854. Nearly half of unique spike-specific TCRs reportedly recognized epitopes outside regions mutated in the B.1.351 and B.1.1.7 variants. In the small 56-69-year group, the increase in depth fell short of significance, most likely because of low power. Most participants were white British and females outnumbered males, and the authors suggested that clonal diversity may have been underestimated. Because no day 14 peak-response samples were available, repertoires were characterized only after the peak T cell response. After two AZD1222 doses, both the breadth and the depth of spike-specific TCRs were significantly higher than at day 0 and than in MenACWY recipients. Conclusions about previously exposed vaccinees are limited, since just a handful of AZD1222 recipients were seropositive for SARS-CoV-2 at baseline.

This specimen's time point label, per the study, means: baseline before first vaccination. The vaccinee samples were drawn from two UK trials, COV001 and COV002, one of which was a single-blind randomized controlled phase 2/3 trial testing AZD1222 (ChAdOx1 nCoV-19) in healthy adults. For TCRbeta chain sequencing, PBMC samples were collected from trial participants at day 0 and at day 28 after the second dose. The CDR3 regions of human TCRbeta chains were subjected to immunosequencing. For the original study's pipeline: Repertoire TCRs were checked for matches against a reference library of SARS-CoV-2-specific TCRs that had been generated using the MIRA antigen-specificity platform. Breadth meant the fraction of unique TCRs that were SARS-CoV-2-associated, whereas depth meant the fraction of total T cells that were SARS-CoV-2-associated. Using the MIRA data, each spike-specific TCR was assigned both to the spike region to which the TCR was reactive and to a CD4 or CD8 class. Log10-transformed breadth and depth values were compared by one-way ANOVA with Sidak's multiple comparisons tests. TCRdb took over this immuneACCESS table, retaining in-frame rearrangements with V and J assigned. Such tables are incomplete; in checked studies, under half of the missing clones stem from an unresolved V gene, and the remainder is unexplained. V and J calls and clone size are those listed in that table; D and trimming were worked out from the DNA. The sample has about 150,000 clones on record, under 95% of them singletons. The ten largest clones represent approximately 2% of the sample.

Sequences SGHRS (CDR1) and YFSETQ (CDR2) are obtained from the germline V gene. The CDR3 starts with the cysteine, ends with the phenylalanine, and has 16 residues. Solely the CDR3 DNA is kept, with 48 bases framed from the first base. V was cut back by 4 bases and J by 1 base, leaving a gap of 17 bases between them. Sample: peripheral blood, taken on day 0 of AZD1222 vaccination. This receptor was taken from an adult in good health. The V gene is TRBV5-1 and the J gene is TRBJ1-1; a weak D assignment points to TRBD1 (6 bases agree). The CDR3 reads as follows: CASSHRTDSPNTEAFF. In nucleotides, the sequence is TGCGCCAGCAGCCACCGCACGGACAGCCCGAACACTGAAGCTTTCTTT. With the portions outside the CDR3 filled from the reference TRBV5-1 and TRBJ1-1 genes, the complete variable region becomes KAGVTQTPRYLIKTRGQQVTLSCSPISGHRSVSWYQQTPGQGLQFLFEYFSETQRNKGNFPGRFSGRQFSNSRSEMNVSTLELGDSALYLCASSHRTDSPNTEAFFGQGTRLTVV.